This entry is about one T cell receptor beta chain. Its antigen remains unknown. This sample is drawn from a study of CD8+ T cells in alopecia areata. Study information: Treatment comprised oral tofacitinib, 5 to 10 mg twice daily, in treated patients. Patients in the study were on tofacitinib for 6 to 18 months, then off it for 6 months. Overall study findings and caveats: For lesional scalp, especially alopecia totalis/universalis, clonality was higher than in normal scalp. Normal skin contains resident alphabeta T cells, and these are also sequenced in scalp samples.

Trimming removed 7 bases from V and 2 bases from J; junction bases left unmatched: 4. The CDR3 is 13 residues long. Germline CDR1 is SNHLY and CDR2 is FYNNEI. The sequencing template was cDNA reverse transcribed from extracted RNA. The data were produced by immunoSEQ multiplex PCR, yet TCRdb's version contains in-frame clones alone and is incomplete. Of hundreds of thousands of clones in the sample, 67% are singletons; the top ten hold more than 0.95%. The sequence derives from a human donor with alopecia areata. Sequenced material: CD4+ T cells sorted from blood, taken at week 0. The V gene is TRBV2, the J gene TRBJ1-2; 7 nucleotides agree with TRBD1. CDR3 residues: CASKETGNYGYTF. CDR3 coding DNA: TGTGCCAGCAAAGAGACAGGGAACTATGGCTACACCTTC.